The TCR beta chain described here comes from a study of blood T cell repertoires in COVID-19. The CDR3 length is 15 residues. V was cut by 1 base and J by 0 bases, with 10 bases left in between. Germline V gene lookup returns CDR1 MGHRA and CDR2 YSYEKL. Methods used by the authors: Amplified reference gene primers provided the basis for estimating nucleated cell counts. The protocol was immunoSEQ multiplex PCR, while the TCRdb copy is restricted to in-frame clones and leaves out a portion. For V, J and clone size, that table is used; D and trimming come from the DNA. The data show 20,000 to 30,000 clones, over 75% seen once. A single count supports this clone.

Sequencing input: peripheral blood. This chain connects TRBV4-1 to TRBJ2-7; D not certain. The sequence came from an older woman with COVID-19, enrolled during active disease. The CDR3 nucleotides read TGCGCCAGCAGCCAAGTGGTTCTGAGCTCCTACGAGCAGTACTTC. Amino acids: CASSQVVLSSYEQYF.